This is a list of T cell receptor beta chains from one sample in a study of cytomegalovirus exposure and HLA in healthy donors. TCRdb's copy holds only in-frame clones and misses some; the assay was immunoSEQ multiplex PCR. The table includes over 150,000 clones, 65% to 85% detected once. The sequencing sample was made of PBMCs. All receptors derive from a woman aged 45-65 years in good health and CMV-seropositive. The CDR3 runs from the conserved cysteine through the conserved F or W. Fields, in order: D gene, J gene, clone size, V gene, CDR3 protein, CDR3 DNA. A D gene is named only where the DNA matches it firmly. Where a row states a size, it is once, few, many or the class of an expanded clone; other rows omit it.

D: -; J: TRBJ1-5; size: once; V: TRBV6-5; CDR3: CASSPGQISNQPQHF; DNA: TGTGCCAGCAGCCCCGGACAAATTAGCAATCAGCCCCAGCATTTT
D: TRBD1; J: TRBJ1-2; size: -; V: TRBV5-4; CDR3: CASSLGLRDRDYGYTF; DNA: TGTGCCAGCAGCTTGGGGCTCAGGGACAGGGACTATGGCTACACCTTC
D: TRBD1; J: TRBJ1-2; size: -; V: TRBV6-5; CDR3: CASSYTIGDSYGYTF; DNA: TGTGCCAGCAGTTACACGATCGGGGACAGCTATGGCTACACCTTC
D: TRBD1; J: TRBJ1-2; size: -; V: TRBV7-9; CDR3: CASSLAGGNYGYTF; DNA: TGTGCCAGCAGCTTAGCAGGGGGCAACTATGGCTACACCTTC
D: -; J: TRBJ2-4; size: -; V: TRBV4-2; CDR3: CASSQDPLGQAKNIQYF; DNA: TGTGCCAGCAGCCAAGATCCCCTCGGACAGGCCAAAAACATTCAGTACTTC
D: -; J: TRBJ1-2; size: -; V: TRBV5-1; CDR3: CASSLDTGYGYTF; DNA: TGCGCCAGCAGCTTGGACACAGGCTATGGCTACACCTTC
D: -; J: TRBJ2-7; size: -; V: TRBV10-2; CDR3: CASSEPKLDLAYEQYF; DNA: TGCGCCAGCAGTGAGCCGAAGCTAGATTTAGCGTACGAGCAGTACTTC
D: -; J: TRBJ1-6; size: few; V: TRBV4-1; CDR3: CASSLRDLDNSPLHF; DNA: TGCGCCAGCAGCCTCAGGGATCTCGATAATTCACCCCTCCACTTT
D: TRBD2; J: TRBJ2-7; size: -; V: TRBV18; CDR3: CASSPAGGNPIYEQYF; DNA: TGTGCCAGCTCACCAGCGGGGGGGAACCCAATCTACGAGCAGTACTTC
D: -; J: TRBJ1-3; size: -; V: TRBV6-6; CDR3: CASSYSAGGVGNTIYF; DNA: TGTGCCAGCAGTTACAGTGCGGGGGGTGTCGGAAACACCATATATTTT
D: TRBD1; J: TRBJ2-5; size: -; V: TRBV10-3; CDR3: CAISRQGTPETQYF; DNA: TGTGCCATAAGCAGACAGGGAACCCCGGAGACCCAGTACTTC
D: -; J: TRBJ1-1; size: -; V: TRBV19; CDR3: CASNLAGLGNTEAFF; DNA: TGTGCCAGTAATCTGGCAGGACTTGGGAACACTGAAGCTTTCTTT
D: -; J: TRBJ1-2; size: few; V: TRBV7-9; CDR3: CASSSRDWGLGGYTF; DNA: TGTGCCAGCAGCTCCCGGGACTGGGGGTTAGGTGGCTACACCTTC
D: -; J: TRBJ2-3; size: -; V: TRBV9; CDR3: CASSVGLGGGTDTQYF; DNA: TGTGCCAGCAGCGTAGGTCTGGGGGGAGGCACAGATACGCAGTATTTT
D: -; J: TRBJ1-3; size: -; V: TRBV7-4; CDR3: CASSLKVGSTNLGNTIYF; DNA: TGTGCCAGCAGCTTAAAGGTGGGGAGTACAAACTTAGGAAACACCATATATTTT
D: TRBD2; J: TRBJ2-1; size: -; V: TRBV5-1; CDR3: CASSWNVAGDNEQFF; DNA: TGCGCCAGCAGCTGGAATGTAGCGGGGGACAATGAGCAGTTCTTC
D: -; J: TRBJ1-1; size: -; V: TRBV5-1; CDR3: CASRAGAMNTEAFF; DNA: TGCGCCAGCAGGGCAGGGGCTATGAACACTGAAGCTTTCTTT
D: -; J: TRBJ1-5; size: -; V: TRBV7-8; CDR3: CASSLVLGGNQPQHF; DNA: TGTGCCAGCAGCTTAGTTCTAGGGGGCAATCAGCCCCAGCATTTT
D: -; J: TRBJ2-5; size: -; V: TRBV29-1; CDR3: CSVAGVGQETQYF; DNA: TGCAGCGTTGCGGGTGTTGGTCAAGAGACCCAGTACTTC
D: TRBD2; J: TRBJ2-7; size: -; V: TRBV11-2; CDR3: CASSFYSGGRDEQYF; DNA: TGTGCCAGCAGCTTCTATAGCGGGGGAAGGGACGAGCAGTACTTC
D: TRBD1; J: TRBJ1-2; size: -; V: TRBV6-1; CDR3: CASSEWTGRGYTF; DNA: TGTGCCAGCAGTGAATGGACAGGAAGAGGCTACACCTTC
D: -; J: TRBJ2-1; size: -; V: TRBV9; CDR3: CASSPRGDEQFF; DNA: TGTGCCAGCAGCCCGCGCGGGGATGAGCAGTTCTTC
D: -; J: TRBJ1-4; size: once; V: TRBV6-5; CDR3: CASSLTGTTGMGLFF; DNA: TGTGCCAGCAGTTTAACCGGGACAACGGGTATGGGACTGTTTTTT
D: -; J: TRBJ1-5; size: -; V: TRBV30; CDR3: CAWSRGGSNQPQHF; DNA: TGTGCCTGGAGTAGGGGGGGGAGCAATCAGCCCCAGCATTTT
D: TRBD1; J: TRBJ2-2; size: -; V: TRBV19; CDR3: CASTLAGQGAANTGELFF; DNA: TGTGCCAGTACCCTCGCGGGACAGGGGGCAGCGAACACCGGGGAGCTGTTTTTT
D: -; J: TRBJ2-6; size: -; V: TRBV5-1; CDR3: CASTEGSGANVLTF; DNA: TGCGCCAGCACGGAGGGCTCTGGGGCCAACGTCCTGACTTTC
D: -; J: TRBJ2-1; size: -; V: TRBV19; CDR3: CASIRGREQFF; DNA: TGTGCCAGTATTCGAGGGAGGGAGCAGTTCTTC
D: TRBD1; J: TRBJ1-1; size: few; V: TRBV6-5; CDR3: CASSSFGQGEAFF; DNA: TGTGCCAGCAGTTCCTTCGGACAGGGTGAAGCTTTCTTT